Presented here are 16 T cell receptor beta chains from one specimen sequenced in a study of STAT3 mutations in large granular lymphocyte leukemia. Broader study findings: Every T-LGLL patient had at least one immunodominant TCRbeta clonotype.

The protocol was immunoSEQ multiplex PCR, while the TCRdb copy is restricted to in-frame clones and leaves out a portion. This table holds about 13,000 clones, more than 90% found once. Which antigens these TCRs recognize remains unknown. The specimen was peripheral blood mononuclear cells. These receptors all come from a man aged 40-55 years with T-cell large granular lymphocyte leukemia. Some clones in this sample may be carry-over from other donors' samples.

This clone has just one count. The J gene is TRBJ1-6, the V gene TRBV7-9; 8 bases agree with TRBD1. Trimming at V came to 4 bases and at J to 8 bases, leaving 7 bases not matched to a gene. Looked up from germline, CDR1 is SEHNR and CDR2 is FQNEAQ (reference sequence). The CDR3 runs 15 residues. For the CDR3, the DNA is TGTGCCAGCAGCTGGGGACAGGAGGCATATTCACCCCTCCACTTT. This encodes CASSWGQEAYSPLHF.

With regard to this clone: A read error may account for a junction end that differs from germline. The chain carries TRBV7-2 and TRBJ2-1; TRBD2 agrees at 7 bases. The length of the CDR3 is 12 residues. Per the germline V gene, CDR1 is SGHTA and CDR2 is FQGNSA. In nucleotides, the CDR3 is TGTGCCAGCAGTTCGTACAGCGGGGATCCGGTCTTC. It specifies CASSSYSGDPVF.

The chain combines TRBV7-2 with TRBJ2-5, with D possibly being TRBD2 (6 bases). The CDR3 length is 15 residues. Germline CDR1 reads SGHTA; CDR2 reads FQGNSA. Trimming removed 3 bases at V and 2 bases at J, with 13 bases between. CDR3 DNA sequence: TGTGCCAGCAGCTTCGGTCAGGGAGGTCAAGAGACCCAGTACTTC. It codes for CASSFGQGGQETQYF.

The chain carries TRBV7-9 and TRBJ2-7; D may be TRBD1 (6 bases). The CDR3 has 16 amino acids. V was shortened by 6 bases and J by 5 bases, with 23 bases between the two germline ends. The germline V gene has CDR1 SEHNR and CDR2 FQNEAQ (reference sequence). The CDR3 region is CASSSPRQAPGDEQYF. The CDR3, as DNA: TGTGCCAGCAGTTCCCCCAGACAGGCCCCTGGGGACGAGCAGTACTTC. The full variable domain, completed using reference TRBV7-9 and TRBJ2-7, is DTGVSQNPRHKITKRGQNVTFRCDPISEHNRLYWYRQTLGQGPEFLTYFQNEAQLEKSRLLSDRFSAERPKGSFSTLEIQRTEQGDSAMYLCASSSPRQAPGDEQYFGPGTRLTVT.

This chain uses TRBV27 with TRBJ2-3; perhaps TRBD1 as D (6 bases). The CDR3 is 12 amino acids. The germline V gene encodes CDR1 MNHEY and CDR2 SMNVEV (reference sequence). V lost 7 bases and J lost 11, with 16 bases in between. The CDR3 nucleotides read TGTGCCAGCACGCAACCCGGGACACGGCAGTATTTT. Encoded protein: CASTQPGTRQYF.

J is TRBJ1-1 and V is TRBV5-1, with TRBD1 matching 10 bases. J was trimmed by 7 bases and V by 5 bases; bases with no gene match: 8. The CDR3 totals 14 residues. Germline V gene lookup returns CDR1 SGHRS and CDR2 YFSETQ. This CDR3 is CASSSGTGESEAFF. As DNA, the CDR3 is TGCGCCAGCAGTTCCGGGACAGGGGAAAGTGAAGCTTTCTTT.

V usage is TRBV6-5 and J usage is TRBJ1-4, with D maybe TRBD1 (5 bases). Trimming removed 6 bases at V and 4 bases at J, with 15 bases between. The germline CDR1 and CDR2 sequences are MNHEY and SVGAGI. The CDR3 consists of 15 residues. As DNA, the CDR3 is TGTGCCAGCAGGACATCCCGGGGCCTTAATGAAAAACTGTTTTTT. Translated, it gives CASRTSRGLNEKLFF.

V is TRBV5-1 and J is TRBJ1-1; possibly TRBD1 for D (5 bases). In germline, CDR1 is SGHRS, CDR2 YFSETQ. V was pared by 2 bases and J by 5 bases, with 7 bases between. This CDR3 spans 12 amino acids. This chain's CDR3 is CASSFRDTEAFF. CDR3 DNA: TGCGCCAGCAGCTTCAGGGATACTGAAGCTTTCTTT. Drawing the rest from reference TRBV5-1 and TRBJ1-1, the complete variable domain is KAGVTQTPRYLIKTRGQQVTLSCSPISGHRSVSWYQQTPGQGLQFLFEYFSETQRNKGNFPGRFSGRQFSNSRSEMNVSTLELGDSALYLCASSFRDTEAFFGQGTRLTVV.

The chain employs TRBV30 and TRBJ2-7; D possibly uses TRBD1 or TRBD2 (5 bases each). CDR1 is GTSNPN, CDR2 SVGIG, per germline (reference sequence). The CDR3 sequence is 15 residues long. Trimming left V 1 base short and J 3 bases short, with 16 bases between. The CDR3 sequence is CAWSDPGRTLYEQYF. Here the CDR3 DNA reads TGTGCCTGGAGTGACCCGGGACGAACCCTCTACGAGCAGTACTTC.

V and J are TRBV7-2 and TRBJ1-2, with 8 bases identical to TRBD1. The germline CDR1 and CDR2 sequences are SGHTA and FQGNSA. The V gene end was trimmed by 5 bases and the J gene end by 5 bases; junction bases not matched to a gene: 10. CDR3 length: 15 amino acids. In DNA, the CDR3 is TGTGCCAGCAGCCCACGGGACAGGTTAAGTTATGGCTACACCTTC. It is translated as CASSPRDRLSYGYTF. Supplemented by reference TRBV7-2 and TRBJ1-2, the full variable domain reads GAGVSQSPSNKVTEKGKDVELRCDPISGHTALYWYRQSLGQGLEFLIYFQGNSAPDKSGLPSDRFSAERTGGSVSTLTIQRTQQEDSAVYLCASSPRDRLSYGYTFGSGTRLTVV.

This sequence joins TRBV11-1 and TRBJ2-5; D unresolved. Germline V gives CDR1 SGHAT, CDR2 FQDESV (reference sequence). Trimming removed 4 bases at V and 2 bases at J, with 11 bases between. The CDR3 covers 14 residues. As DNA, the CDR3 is TGTGCCAGCAGCTGGGCTGGGCGGCAAGAGACCCAGTACTTC. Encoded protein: CASSWAGRQETQYF.

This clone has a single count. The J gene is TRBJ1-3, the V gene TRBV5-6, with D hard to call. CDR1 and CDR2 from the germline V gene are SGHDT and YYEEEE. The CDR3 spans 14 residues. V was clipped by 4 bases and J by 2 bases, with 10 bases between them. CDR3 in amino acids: CASSPQNTGNTIYF. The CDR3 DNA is TGTGCCAGCAGCCCTCAAAATACTGGAAACACCATATATTTT.

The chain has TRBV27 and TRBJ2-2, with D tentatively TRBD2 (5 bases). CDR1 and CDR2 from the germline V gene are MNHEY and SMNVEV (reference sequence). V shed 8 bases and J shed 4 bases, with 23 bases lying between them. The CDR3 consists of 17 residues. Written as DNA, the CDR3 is TGTGCCAGCCGGGATACACCCGGATGGCCTCGCACCGGGGAGCTGTTTTTT. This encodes CASRDTPGWPRTGELFF.

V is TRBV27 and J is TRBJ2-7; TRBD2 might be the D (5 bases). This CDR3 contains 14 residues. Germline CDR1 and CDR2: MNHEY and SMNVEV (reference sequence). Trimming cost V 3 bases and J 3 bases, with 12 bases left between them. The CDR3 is CASSFATRGYEQYF. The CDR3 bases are TGTGCCAGCAGTTTTGCCACCCGGGGCTACGAGCAGTACTTC.

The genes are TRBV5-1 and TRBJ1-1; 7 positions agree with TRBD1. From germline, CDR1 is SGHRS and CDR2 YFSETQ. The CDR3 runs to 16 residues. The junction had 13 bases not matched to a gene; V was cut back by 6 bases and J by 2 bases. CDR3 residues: CASTPGDRNINTEAFF. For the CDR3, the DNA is TGCGCCAGCACCCCGGGGGACAGAAACATTAACACTGAAGCTTTCTTT.

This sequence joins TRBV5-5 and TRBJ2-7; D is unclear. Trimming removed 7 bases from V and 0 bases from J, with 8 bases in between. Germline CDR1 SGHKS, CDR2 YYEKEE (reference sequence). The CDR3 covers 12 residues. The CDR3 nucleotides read TGTGCCAGCCGGTGGGGCTCCTACGAGCAGTACTTC. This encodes CASRWGSYEQYF.